This TCR beta chain was obtained from a study of graft-versus-host responses after intestinal transplantation. The study, taken as a whole, reports: Individuals who had graft-donor T cell macrochimerism had allografts that showed high graft-versus-host to host-versus-graft clonal ratios. Investigators detected GvH clones in recipient marrow, with some emerging earlier in ileum or blood.

TCRdb keeps only in-frame clones here, not all; method: immunoSEQ multiplex PCR. The table shows around 120,000 clones, with 90% occurring only once. The V gene lost 0 bases and the J gene lost 2 bases, with 11 bases spanning the gap. This CDR3 region has 15 residues. CDR1 SGHNT and CDR2 YYREEE come from the germline V gene (reference sequence). Of note for this clone: Its antigen is undetermined.

The receptor comes from a human donor who received an intestinal transplant. This chain uses TRBV5-4 with TRBJ2-5, with D perhaps matching TRBD2 (5 bases). The sequenced sample was unstimulated CD4+ T cells sorted from spleen or lymph node cells, obtained before intestinal transplant. CDR3 in DNA: TGTGCCAGCAGCTTGGCGGGGATAAGGCAAGAGACCCAGTACTTC. Its translation: CASSLAGIRQETQYF.